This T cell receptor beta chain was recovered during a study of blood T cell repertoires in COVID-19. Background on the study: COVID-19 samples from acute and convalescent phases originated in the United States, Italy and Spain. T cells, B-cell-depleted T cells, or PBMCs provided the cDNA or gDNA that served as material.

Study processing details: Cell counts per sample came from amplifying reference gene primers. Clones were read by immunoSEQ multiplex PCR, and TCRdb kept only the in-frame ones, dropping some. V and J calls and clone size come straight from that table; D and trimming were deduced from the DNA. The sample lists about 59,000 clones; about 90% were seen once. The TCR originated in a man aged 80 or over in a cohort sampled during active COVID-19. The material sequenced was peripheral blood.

The CDR3, as DNA: TGTGCCAGCAGTTACTCCTGGCGGGACAGGGGAAAGGGCAATCAGCCCCAGCATTTT. This translates into CASSYSWRDRGKGNQPQHF. The chain combines TRBV6-2 or TRBV6-3 with TRBJ1-5, with 10 bases matching TRBD1. The CDR3 has 19 amino acids. The germline V gene has CDR1 MNHEY and CDR2 SVGEGT. Trimming removed 0 bases from V and 2 bases from J; junction bases left unmatched: 10.